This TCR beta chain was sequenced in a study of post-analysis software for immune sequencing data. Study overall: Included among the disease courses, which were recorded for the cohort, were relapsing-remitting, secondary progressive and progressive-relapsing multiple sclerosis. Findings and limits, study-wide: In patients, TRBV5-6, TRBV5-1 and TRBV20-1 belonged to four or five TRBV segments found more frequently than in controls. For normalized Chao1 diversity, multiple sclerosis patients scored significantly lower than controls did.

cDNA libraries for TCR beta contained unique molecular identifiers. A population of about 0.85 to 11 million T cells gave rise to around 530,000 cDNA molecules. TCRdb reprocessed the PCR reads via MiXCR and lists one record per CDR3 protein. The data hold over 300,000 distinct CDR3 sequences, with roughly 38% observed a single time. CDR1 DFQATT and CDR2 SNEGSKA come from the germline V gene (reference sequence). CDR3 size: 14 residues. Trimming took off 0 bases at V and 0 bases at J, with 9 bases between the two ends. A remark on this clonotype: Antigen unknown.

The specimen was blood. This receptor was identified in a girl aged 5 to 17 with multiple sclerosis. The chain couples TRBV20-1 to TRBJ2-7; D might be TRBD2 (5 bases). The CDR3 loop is CSARDAGSSYEQYF. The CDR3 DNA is TGCAGTGCTAGAGATGCGGGTAGCTCCTACGAGCAGTACTTC.